The rows below give T cell receptor beta chains drawn from one sample of a study of cytomegalovirus exposure and HLA in healthy donors. Only in-frame clones appear in the TCRdb table, and some are missing; sequencing was by immunoSEQ multiplex PCR. The sample contains over 150,000 clones, about 80% of which appear only once. Sequencing was carried out using PBMCs. These receptors came from a woman between 25 and 40 years old in good health and CMV-seronegative. Each CDR3 is given without its conserved first and last residue. Fields, in order: V gene, D gene, J gene, CDR3 protein. The D gene is left open where the match is weak.

>TRBV28|TRBD1|TRBJ2-1
ASRLPGGPIYNEQF
>TRBV2|-|TRBJ1-2
ASIPFRTANYGYT
>TRBV4-1|-|TRBJ2-1
ASSRRVTGNYNEQF
>TRBV5-1|TRBD1|TRBJ1-1
ASSLSGTGGGGRAF
>TRBV9|TRBD1|TRBJ1-2
ASSESTGGWYGYT
>TRBV4-1|TRBD1|TRBJ1-2
ASSQARQGRGGYT
>TRBV20-1|-|TRBJ1-1
SAHTEDEAF
>TRBV7-2|-|TRBJ2-3
ASSLEQADTQY
>TRBV27|-|TRBJ2-1
ASSTAGALYNEQF
>TRBV29-1|-|TRBJ1-2
SVGWGGGYT
>TRBV25-1|TRBD1|TRBJ1-1
ASVRQGNTEAF
>TRBV19|-|TRBJ1-1
ASSLRREAIMNTEAF
>TRBV10-3|TRBD2|TRBJ2-1
AIKASGRANEQF
>TRBV6-1|-|TRBJ2-3
ASSESQESTDTQY
>TRBV2|TRBD1|TRBJ1-5
ASSPDRAFQPQH
>TRBV23-1|-|TRBJ1-2
ASSQSRTGEGYP
>TRBV5-1|TRBD2|TRBJ2-7
ANPALLAGGHGQY
>TRBV7-9|-|TRBJ1-2
ASSLVGRRTASYT
>TRBV30|-|TRBJ2-7
AWTVGVRYEQY
>TRBV2|TRBD2|TRBJ2-1
ASLTSASYNEQF
>TRBV5-6|TRBD2|TRBJ2-3
ASSLALRGGTDTQY
>TRBV5-1|-|TRBJ2-3
ASSLGSGTDTQY
>TRBV5-4|-|TRBJ2-2
ASSPRRVNTGELF
>TRBV19|TRBD2|TRBJ2-7
ASSILAGGDEQY
>TRBV7-9|TRBD1|TRBJ1-1
ASSLRGPGGAF
>TRBV30|-|TRBJ1-3
AWSVRGNSGNTIY
>TRBV27|-|TRBJ2-6
ASRQGSGGANVLT
>TRBV6-6|-|TRBJ2-5
ASTQYQETQY
>TRBV6-1|-|TRBJ2-7
ASMGAGNEQY
>TRBV9|TRBD2|TRBJ2-1
ASSVEAGTYNEQF
>TRBV15|-|-
ATSTRPGQVSYEQY
>TRBV7-2|-|TRBJ2-5
ASSLGGPETQY
>TRBV19|TRBD1|TRBJ1-2
ASSVPGTGGIHGYT
>TRBV9|-|TRBJ1-2
ASSVAHSDSVNT
>TRBV5-1|TRBD2|TRBJ2-2
ASREQGLVAGELF
>TRBV5-1|-|TRBJ1-3
ASSLEAEGDTIY
>TRBV4-1|-|TRBJ1-5
ASSQDWAQPQH
>TRBV7-6|-|TRBJ2-5
ASSFPSRETQY
>TRBV2|-|TRBJ1-5
ASSGEWSNQPQH
>TRBV15|-|TRBJ2-3
ATSRGASTDTQY
>TRBV21-1|-|TRBJ2-7
ARFCRLGALRQY
>TRBV6-1|-|TRBJ2-7
ASSSLGSSYEQY